What follows are 21 T cell receptor beta chains derived from one specimen sequenced in a study of T-cell memory formation after mild COVID-19 (dated by TCRdb to the early 2020s). Preparation of the library involved 5' RACE. The instrument was an Illumina NovaSeq 6000. The raw public data were reprocessed by TCRdb itself: fastp quality trimming at Q25, MiXCR clonotype calling, in-frame beta chains only. Every CDR3 protein is listed once, alongside the most common genes and DNA of its rows. For this sample there are under 400,000 distinct CDR3 sequences; around 28% appear just once. The top ten clonotypes cover roughly 12% of the sample. The specimen sequenced was PBMCs or a T cell subset sorted from them (not recorded which). These receptor sequences come from an adult woman who had mild COVID-19 (a few samples of this study predate the infection). The sample titles of this study are shuffled in the database, so cell type and time point are left out; the donor was told from shared clones.

This chain links TRBV14 with TRBJ1-1, with TRBD1 as a possible D gene (5 bases). Germline CDR1 is SGHDN and CDR2 is FVKESK. CDR3 size: 13 residues. Trimming stripped 1 base from V and 7 bases from J, with 10 bases between. CDR3 residues: CASSQVGPNEAFF. Here the CDR3 DNA reads TGTGCCAGCAGCCAAGTGGGGCCAAATGAAGCTTTCTTT.

The table lists this clonotype with many counts. J is TRBJ2-1 and V is TRBV10-3; TRBD2 aligns across 9 bases. Unmatched junction bases numbered 12, after V lost 0 bases and J lost 0 bases. CDR3 size: 20 residues. Germline assignment: CDR1 ENHRY and CDR2 SYGVKD. CDR3 sequence (DNA): TGTGCCATCAGTGAGTCTAGGGCTAGCGGGGTTCCGAGCTCCTACAATGAGCAGTTCTTC. This sequence encodes CAISESRASGVPSSYNEQFF.

The chain employs TRBV11-1 and TRBJ2-1; 8 bases are a match to TRBD2. Germline trimming cut 3 bases from V and 6 bases from J; bases unmatched to any gene: 19. The CDR3 extends over 19 amino acids. Germline V lookup: CDR1 SGHAT, CDR2 FQDESV (reference sequence). This CDR3 reads CASSFVVSTVAGKGNEQFF. The CDR3 DNA is TGTGCCAGCAGCTTCGTAGTTTCCACGGTAGCGGGAAAGGGCAATGAGCAGTTCTTC.

The rearrangement joins TRBV29-1 to TRBJ2-5; no clear D gene. Per the germline V gene, CDR1 is SQVTM and CDR2 is ANQGSEA. This CDR3 spans 15 amino acids. Trimming took 1 base from V and 1 from J, leaving 13 bases between them. This CDR3 reads CSVEADPGIQETQYF. DNA of the CDR3: TGCAGCGTTGAAGCGGACCCTGGGATCCAAGAGACCCAGTACTTC.

This clonotype was recorded a few times. This sequence joins TRBV7-9 and TRBJ2-7; the match to TRBD1 covers 9 bases. CDR1 is SEHNR, CDR2 FQNEAQ, per germline (reference sequence). The CDR3 runs to 14 residues. Losses at the gene ends were 5 bases for V and 8 bases for J; bases not matched to a gene: 10. CDR3 bases: TGTGCCAGCAGCGGAAAAGACAGGGGGGACAAGCAGTACTTC. Translated, it gives CASSGKDRGDKQYF.

CDR3 amino acids: CSAREAGFTYEQYF. DNA of the CDR3: TGCAGTGCTAGAGAGGCGGGTTTCACCTACGAGCAGTACTTC. V is TRBV20-1 and J is TRBJ2-7; D is perhaps TRBD2 (5 bases). Germline CDR1 reads DFQATT; CDR2 reads SNEGSKA (reference sequence). The V gene lost 0 bases and the J gene lost 2 bases, with 11 bases spanning the gap. CDR3 length equals 14 residues.

The CDR3 region is CASSLGGIPGTDTQYF. For the CDR3, the DNA is TGTGCCAGCAGCTTGGGGGGAATTCCGGGCACAGATACGCAGTATTTT. The rearrangement links TRBV5-8 to TRBJ2-3; unclear D gene. The CDR3 runs to 16 residues. Germline V lookup: CDR1 SGHTS, CDR2 YDEGEE. Trimming stripped 0 bases from V and 1 base from J, with 12 bases between.

This clonotype was counted a few times. The gene calls are TRBV7-2 and TRBJ2-7; D assignment may be TRBD1 or TRBD2 (5 bases each). This CDR3 spans 23 amino acids. Trimming pared 3 bases from V and 1 base from J, leaving 37 bases between. Per the germline V gene, CDR1 is SGHTA and CDR2 is FQGNSA. The CDR3 is CASSLVPDLGEFSFLPPSYEQYF. The CDR3 DNA is TGTGCCAGCAGCTTGGTTCCCGACTTGGGGGAGTTTTCTTTCCTTCCTCCTTCCTACGAGCAGTACTTC. Filled out from reference TRBV7-2 and TRBJ2-7, the complete variable domain reads GAGVSQSPSNKVTEKGKDVELRCDPISGHTALYWYRQSLGQGLEFLIYFQGNSAPDKSGLPSDRFSAERTGGSVSTLTIQRTQQEDSAVYLCASSLVPDLGEFSFLPPSYEQYFGPGTRLTVT.

This chain connects TRBV6-2 or TRBV6-3 to TRBJ1-1, with 7 nucleotides matching TRBD1. This CDR3 spans 15 amino acids. The ends lost 5 bases at V and 2 bases at J; junction bases unmatched: 8. Germline CDR1 and CDR2: MNHEY and SVGEGT. The CDR3: CASSKMGTANTEAFF. DNA for the CDR3: TGTGCCAGCAGTAAAATGGGGACAGCAAACACTGAAGCTTTCTTT.

Remarks on this clonotype: One junction end does not reproduce the germline sequence, and a read error may be involved. The chain has TRBV7-7 and TRBJ2-5; D not resolved. CDR3 length: 13 amino acids. Germline V gene sequence: CDR1 SSHAT, CDR2 FNYEAQ (reference sequence). CDR3 loop: CASSEVNGETQYF. CDR3 nucleotides: TGTGCTAGCAGCGAAGTGAATGGAGAGACCCAGTACTTC. Using reference TRBV7-7 and TRBJ2-5 for the parts outside the CDR3, the full variable domain is GAGVSQSPRYKVTKRGQDVTLRCDPISSHATLYWYQQALGQGPEFLTYFNYEAQPDKSGLPSDRFSAERPEGSISTLTIQRTEQRDSAMYRCASSEVNGETQYFGPGTRLLVL.

This clonotype has a single count. This chain links TRBV30 with TRBJ1-1; D is ambiguous. The germline V and J ends were trimmed by 3 bases and 1 base, with 9 bases remaining between them. CDR3 size: 13 residues. The germline CDR1 and CDR2 sequences are GTSNPN and SVGIG (reference sequence). The DNA of the CDR3 is TGTGCCTGGAGGCAGGACGGGAACACTGAAGCTTTCTTT. This sequence encodes CAWRQDGNTEAFF.

V is TRBV5-1 and J is TRBJ2-7; 7 nucleotides align to TRBD1. The trim removed 0 bases at V and 3 bases at J, leaving 6 bases unmatched. There are 15 residues in the CDR3. Per the germline V gene, CDR1 is SGHRS and CDR2 is YFSETQ. DNA of the CDR3: TGCGCCAGCAGCTTGGGACAGGGACCCCTCTACGAGCAGTACTTC. This sequence encodes CASSLGQGPLYEQYF.

In this sample, this clonotype turned up once. The genes are TRBV29-1 and TRBJ1-2; D call uncertain. In germline, CDR1 is SQVTM, CDR2 ANQGSEA. The CDR3 runs to 14 residues. Trimming removed 1 base at V and 8 bases at J, with 17 bases between. The CDR3 DNA sequence: TGCAGCGTTGAAGCCAGAGGACCGCGGGGAGGCTACACCTTC. Translation: CSVEARGPRGGYTF.

This clonotype was detected a few times. The chain has TRBV4-1 and TRBJ1-1; 9 bases are shared with TRBD1. The ends lost 1 base at V and 4 bases at J; junction bases unmatched: 7. This CDR3 has 16 residues. From germline, CDR1 is MGHRA and CDR2 YSYEKL. CDR3 nucleotides: TGCGCCAGCAGCCAAGGCTGGACAGGGGTTGTCACTGAAGCTTTCTTT. Its translation is CASSQGWTGVVTEAFF.

The chain joins TRBV7-9 to TRBJ1-1, with 8 positions matching TRBD1. The CDR3 contains 15 residues. Trimming removed 4 bases from V and 3 bases from J; junction bases left unmatched: 7. Germline V CDR1 and CDR2: SEHNR, FQNEAQ (reference sequence). This CDR3 is CASSWTGQEDTEAFF. In DNA form, the CDR3 reads TGTGCCAGCAGCTGGACAGGGCAGGAGGACACTGAAGCTTTCTTT.

The chain is built from TRBV12-3 or TRBV12-4 and TRBJ2-3, with 8 bases lining up with TRBD1. With 6 bases clipped from V and 2 bases from J, the junction kept 4 bases outside the gene matches. The CDR3 has 14 residues. The CDR3 nucleotides are TGTGCCAGCAGCCGACAGGGGTACACAGATACGCAGTATTTT. Translation: CASSRQGYTDTQYF.

V and J are TRBV10-3 and TRBJ2-1; D is uncertain. CDR3 length: 16 residues. Trimming took 5 bases from V and 6 from J, leaving 20 bases between them. Germline V CDR1 and CDR2: ENHRY, SYGVKD. The CDR3 bases are TGTGCCATCAGTCAAACCAAATGGGCGCCCCCCAATGAGCAGTTCTTC. Protein: CAISQTKWAPPNEQFF.

V usage is TRBV9 and J usage is TRBJ2-7; possible D gene TRBD1, 6 bases. Germline CDR1 is SGDLS and CDR2 is YYNGEE. V was cut by 0 bases and J by 3 bases, with 7 bases left in between. The CDR3 has 13 residues. The CDR3 coding sequence is TGTGCCAGCAGCGTAGCAGGGGACTACGAGCAGTACTTC. This translates into CASSVAGDYEQYF. The variable domain in full, completed from reference TRBV9 and TRBJ2-7, reads DSGVTQTPKHLITATGQRVTLRCSPRSGDLSVYWYQQSLDQGLQFLIQYYNGEERAKGNILERFSAQQFPDLHSELNLSSLELGDSALYFCASSVAGDYEQYFGPGTRLTVT.

This chain uses TRBV3-1 with TRBJ1-1, with D tentatively TRBD1 (5 bases). Trimming left V 1 base short and J 4 bases short, with 10 bases between. The CDR3 covers 14 residues. CDR1 is LGHDT, CDR2 YNNKEL, per germline (reference sequence). DNA of the CDR3: TGTGCCAGCAGCCAAGGTCGACAGTTCACTGAAGCTTTCTTT. Encoded protein: CASSQGRQFTEAFF.

This clonotype appeared a few times. The CDR3 sequence: CASNNLLPKNEAFF. The CDR3 DNA reads TGTGCCAGCAACAACCTACTACCCAAGAATGAAGCTTTCTTT. This chain joins TRBV12-3 or TRBV12-4 and TRBJ1-1; D unclear. The CDR3 has 14 residues. V was cut by 7 bases and J by 7 bases, with 19 bases left in between.

The chain links TRBV5-6 to TRBJ1-1; D is undetermined. The CDR3 runs to 13 residues. The V gene's germline CDR1 is SGHDT and CDR2 YYEEEE. Trimming removed 2 bases from V and 0 bases from J, with 5 bases in between. CDR3 in amino acids: CASSFFMNTEAFF. The DNA of the CDR3 is TGTGCCAGCAGCTTCTTCATGAACACTGAAGCTTTCTTT.